This entry is about one T cell receptor beta chain. This clone was recorded once. Its antigen target is currently unknown. No base qualities exist here, and no much larger clone lies one base off it. Genomic DNA was isolated from the sorted cells so that the TCRbeta CDR3 region could be sequenced. The immunoSEQ Assay was used for sequencing of TCRbeta CDR3 regions. TCRdb limited this immuneACCESS table to in-frame rearrangements with V and J called. A share of clones is missing; checked studies link under half to unresolved V genes, and the rest is unexplained. The table for this sample lists under 95,000 clones; around 86% of them were counted only once. The top ten clonotypes cover approximately 0.8% of the sample. The trial excluded patients who had a history of autoimmune disease or who were on systemic immunosuppression. Peripheral blood for TCR sequencing was collected from all dose cohorts at baseline, on cycle 4 day 1, and on cycle 7 day 1. Samples came from an open-label, multicenter, first-in-human phase I dose-escalation trial of ivuxolimab. The trial enrolled adults with locally advanced or metastatic head and neck squamous cell, hepatocellular, melanoma or renal cell carcinoma. Before TCR sequencing, CD4+ T cells and CD8+ T cells were sorted from peripheral blood as separate populations.

These data are taken from a study of OX40 agonist ivuxolimab in advanced cancers. At the level of the whole study: Ivuxolimab was a fully human IgG2 agonistic monoclonal antibody targeting the costimulatory receptor OX40 (CD134). Intravenous ivuxolimab was administered to patients every 2 weeks at six dose levels: 0.01, 0.1, 0.3, 1.5, 3 and 10 mg/kg. Of the roughly 52 patients in dose escalation, some 19 had hepatocellular carcinoma, some 15 had melanoma, 9 had renal cell carcinoma and 9 had head and neck cancer. A male proportion of almost 85% and a mean age of about 60 years, ranging from 23 to 79, were recorded for the dose-escalation cohort. Prior anti-PD-1, anti-PD-L1 or anti-CTLA-4 therapy was permitted, and checkpoint inhibitors had been received by approximately 39% of dose-escalation patients. Three dose-escalation patients achieved partial responses, one with hepatocellular carcinoma and two with cutaneous melanoma. The point of sequencing TCRbeta in the periphery was to test whether ivuxolimab changed TCR sequence diversity and drove clonal T-cell expansion. The paper describes the monotherapy dose-escalation part (N of about 55 patients) of the phase I trial of ivuxolimab.

The paper's findings and limits, for the study overall: Clonal expansion of both CD4+ and CD8+ blood T cells was observed from baseline to week 6 at doses 0.1 to 3.0 mg/kg. In the 0.1-3.0 mg/kg groups, partial responders had among the lowest normalized peripheral clonal expansion, particularly in CD8+ T cells. The antigen specificity of the peripheral T cells that underwent clonal expansion was not determined. After ivuxolimab, more expanded clones were found on average in CD8+ T cells than in CD4+ T cells. Low levels of normalized T-cell clonal expansion were also seen in some patients who did not respond.

Inclusive of the bounding cysteine and phenylalanine, the CDR3 is 14 residues long. Left in the record is the CDR3 DNA by itself, 42 bases read in frame from the first base. V lost 8 bases and J lost 7 bases; the stretch between them is 17 bases long. CDR1 and CDR2, looked up from the germline V gene, are SNHLY and FYNNEI. This clonotype was obtained from an adult with an advanced solid tumor such as melanoma, head and neck, liver or kidney cancer. The source material was CD4+ or CD8+ T cells sorted from blood, sampled in a trial of the OX40 agonist ivuxolimab. The chain joins TRBV2 to TRBJ2-2; TRBD1 is a weak D gene call, 6 bases matching. The sequenced DNA is TGTGCCAGCCGGGGTCAGACAGGTTACGGGGAGCTGTTTTTT. Protein translation: CASRGQTGYGELFF.